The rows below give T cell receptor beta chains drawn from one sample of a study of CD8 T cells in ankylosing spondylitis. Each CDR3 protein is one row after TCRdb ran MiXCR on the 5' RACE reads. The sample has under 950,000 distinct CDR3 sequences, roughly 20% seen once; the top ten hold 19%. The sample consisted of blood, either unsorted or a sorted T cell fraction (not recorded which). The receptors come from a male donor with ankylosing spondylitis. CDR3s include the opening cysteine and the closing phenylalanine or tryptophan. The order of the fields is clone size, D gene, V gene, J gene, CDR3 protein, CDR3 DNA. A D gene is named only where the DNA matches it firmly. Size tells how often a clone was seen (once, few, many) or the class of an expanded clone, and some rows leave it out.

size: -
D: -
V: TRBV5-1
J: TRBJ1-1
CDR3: CASSPNRFSRGDTEAFF
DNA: TGCGCCAGCAGCCCAAACAGGTTCTCCCGCGGGGACACTGAAGCTTTCTTT

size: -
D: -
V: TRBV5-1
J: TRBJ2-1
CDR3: CASSFFAGPYNEQFF
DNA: TGCGCCAGCAGCTTTTTTGCGGGGCCCTACAATGAGCAGTTCTTC

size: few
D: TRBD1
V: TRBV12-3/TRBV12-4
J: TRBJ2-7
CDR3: CASRGQDSSYEQYF
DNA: TGTGCCAGCAGGGGACAGGATAGCTCCTACGAGCAGTACTTC

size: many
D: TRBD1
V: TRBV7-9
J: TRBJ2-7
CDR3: CASSGRDRAYEQYF
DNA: TGTGCCAGCAGTGGCCGGGACAGAGCCTACGAGCAGTACTTC

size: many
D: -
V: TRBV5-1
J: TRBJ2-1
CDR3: CASSLGQAQFF
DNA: TGCGCCAGCAGCTTAGGCCAAGCTCAGTTCTTC

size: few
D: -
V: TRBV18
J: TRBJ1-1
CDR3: CASSPPGQVLGTEAFF
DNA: TGTGCCAGCTCACCACCGGGGCAGGTTTTGGGCACTGAAGCTTTCTTT

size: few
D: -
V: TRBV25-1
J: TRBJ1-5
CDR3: CATAQGIGQPQHF
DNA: TGTGCCACCGCACAGGGAATCGGGCAGCCCCAGCATTTT

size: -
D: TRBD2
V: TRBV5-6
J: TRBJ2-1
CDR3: CASSRTSGGTYLNEQFF
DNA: TGTGCCAGCAGCAGGACTAGCGGGGGGACTTATTTAAATGAGCAGTTCTTC

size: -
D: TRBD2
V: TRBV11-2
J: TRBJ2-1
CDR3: CASSHSGGVNTYNEQFF
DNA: TGTGCCAGCAGCCATTCGGGGGGGGTGAATACCTACAATGAGCAGTTCTTC

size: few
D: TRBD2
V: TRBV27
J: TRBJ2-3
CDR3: CASSPYPGGSGRSTDTQYF
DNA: TGTGCCAGCAGTCCCTACCCTGGGGGTAGCGGGAGGAGCACAGATACGCAGTATTTT

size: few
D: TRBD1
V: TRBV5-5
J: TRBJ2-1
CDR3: CASSPGQGQPYNEQFF
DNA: TGTGCCAGCAGCCCCGGACAGGGGCAGCCCTACAATGAGCAGTTCTTC

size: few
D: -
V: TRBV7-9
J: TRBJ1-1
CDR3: CASSLVEGKNTEAFF
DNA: TGTGCCAGCAGCTTAGTGGAGGGGAAAAACACTGAAGCTTTCTTT

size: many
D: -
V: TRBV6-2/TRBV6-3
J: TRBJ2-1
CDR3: CASSRTNNEQFF
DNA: TGTGCCAGCAGTAGGACCAACAATGAGCAGTTTTTC

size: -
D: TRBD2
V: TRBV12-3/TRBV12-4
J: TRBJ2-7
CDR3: CASSLGTSPSYEQYF
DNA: TGTGCCAGCAGTTTAGGGACTAGTCCGTCCTACGAGCAGTACTTC

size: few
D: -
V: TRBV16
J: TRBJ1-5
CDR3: CASSQVIRLGNQPQHF
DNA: TGTGCCAGCAGCCAAGTTATCAGGCTCGGCAATCAGCCCCAGCATTTT

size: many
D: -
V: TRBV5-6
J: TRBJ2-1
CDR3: CASSLGSNEQFF
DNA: TGTGCCAGCAGCTTGGGAAGCAATGAGCAGTTCTTC

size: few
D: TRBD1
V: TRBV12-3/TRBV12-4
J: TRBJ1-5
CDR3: CASSLAGQELNSNQPQHF
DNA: TGTGCCAGCAGTTTAGCGGGACAGGAGCTCAATAGCAATCAGCCCCAGCATTTT

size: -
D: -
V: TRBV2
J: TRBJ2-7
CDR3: CASSEALGPFPYEQYF
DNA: TGTGCCAGCAGTGAAGCCTTGGGGCCATTCCCCTACGAGCAGTACTTC

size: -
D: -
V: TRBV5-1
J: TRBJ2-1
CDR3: CASSQVRHEQFF
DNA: TGCGCCAGCAGCCAAGTCCGACATGAGCAGTTCTTC

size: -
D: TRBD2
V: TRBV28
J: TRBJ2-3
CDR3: CASSAPSGSEADTQYF
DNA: TGTGCCAGCAGTGCTCCTAGCGGGAGTGAAGCAGATACGCAGTATTTT

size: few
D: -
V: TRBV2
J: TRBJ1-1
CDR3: CASSPSRSNTEAFF
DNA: TGTGCCAGCAGTCCAAGCAGGTCGAACACTGAAGCTTTCTTT

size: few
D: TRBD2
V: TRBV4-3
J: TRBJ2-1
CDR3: CASSQARDYARSYNEQFF
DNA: TGCGCCAGCAGCCAAGCCCGGGACTACGCCCGCTCCTACAATGAGCAGTTCTTC

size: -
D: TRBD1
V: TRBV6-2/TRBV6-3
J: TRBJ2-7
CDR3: CASSSMGQYYSYEQYF
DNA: TGTGCCAGCAGCTCCATGGGACAGTATTATTCCTACGAGCAGTACTTC

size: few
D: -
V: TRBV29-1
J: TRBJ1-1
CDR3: CSVGGGDVDTEAFF
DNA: TGCAGCGTGGGGGGAGGGGACGTCGACACTGAAGCTTTCTTT